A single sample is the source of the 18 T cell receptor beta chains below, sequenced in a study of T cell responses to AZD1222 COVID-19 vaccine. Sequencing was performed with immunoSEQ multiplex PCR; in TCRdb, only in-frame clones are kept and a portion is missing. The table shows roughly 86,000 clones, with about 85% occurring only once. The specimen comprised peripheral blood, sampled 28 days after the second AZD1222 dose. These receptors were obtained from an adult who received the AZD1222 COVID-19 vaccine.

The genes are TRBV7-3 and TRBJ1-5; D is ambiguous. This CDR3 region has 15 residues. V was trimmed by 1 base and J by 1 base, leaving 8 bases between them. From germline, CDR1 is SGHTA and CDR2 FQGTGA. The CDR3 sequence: CASSLNLESNQPQHF. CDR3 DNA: TGTGCCAGCAGCTTAAACTTGGAAAGCAATCAGCCCCAGCATTTT.

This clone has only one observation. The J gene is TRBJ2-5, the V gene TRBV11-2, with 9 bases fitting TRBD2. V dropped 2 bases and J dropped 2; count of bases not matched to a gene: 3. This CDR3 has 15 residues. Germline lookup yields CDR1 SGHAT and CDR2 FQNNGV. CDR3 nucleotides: TGTGCCAGCAGCTTACGCGGGAGGGAACAAGAGACCCAGTACTTC. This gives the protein CASSLRGREQETQYF.

Here the CDR3 reads CASSLGAVDNSPLHF. Written as DNA, the CDR3 is TGTGCCAGCAGCTTGGGTGCAGTAGATAATTCACCCCTCCACTTT. The chain uses TRBV7-6 and TRBJ1-6; no reliable D call. The germline V gene encodes CDR1 SGHVS and CDR2 FNYEAQ. The CDR3 contains 15 residues. V lost 3 bases and J lost 5, with 11 bases in between.

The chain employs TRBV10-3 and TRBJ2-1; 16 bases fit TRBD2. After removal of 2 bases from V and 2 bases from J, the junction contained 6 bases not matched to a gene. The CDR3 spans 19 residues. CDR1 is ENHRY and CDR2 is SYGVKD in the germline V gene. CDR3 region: CAISEPGTSGRGTYNEQFF. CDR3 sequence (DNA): TGTGCCATCAGTGAGCCTGGGACTAGCGGGAGGGGCACCTACAATGAGCAGTTCTTC.

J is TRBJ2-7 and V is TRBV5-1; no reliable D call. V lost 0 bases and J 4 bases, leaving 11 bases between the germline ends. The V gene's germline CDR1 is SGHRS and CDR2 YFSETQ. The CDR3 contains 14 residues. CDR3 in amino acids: CASSLGGLRYEQYF. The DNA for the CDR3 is TGCGCCAGCAGCTTGGGTGGGCTCCGGTACGAGCAGTACTTC.

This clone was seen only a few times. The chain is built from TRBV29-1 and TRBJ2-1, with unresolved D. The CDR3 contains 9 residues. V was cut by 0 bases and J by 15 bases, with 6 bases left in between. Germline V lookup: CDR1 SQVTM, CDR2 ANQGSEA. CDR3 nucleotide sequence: TGCAGCGTTGAAGAAATGGGGTTCTTC. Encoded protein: CSVEEMGFF.

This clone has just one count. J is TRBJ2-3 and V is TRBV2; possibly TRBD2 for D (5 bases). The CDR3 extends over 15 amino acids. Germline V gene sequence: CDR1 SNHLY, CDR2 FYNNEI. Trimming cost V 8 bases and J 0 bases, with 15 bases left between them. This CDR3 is CASLRGASSTDTQYF. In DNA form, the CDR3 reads TGTGCCAGCCTTCGGGGAGCCTCTAGCACAGATACGCAGTATTTT. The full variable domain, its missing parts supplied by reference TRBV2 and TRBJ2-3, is EPEVTQTPSHQVTQMGQEVILRCVPISNHLYFYWYRQILGQKVEFLVSFYNNEISEKSEIFDDQFSVERPDGSNFTLKIRSTKLEDSAMYFCASLRGASSTDTQYFGPGTRLTVL.

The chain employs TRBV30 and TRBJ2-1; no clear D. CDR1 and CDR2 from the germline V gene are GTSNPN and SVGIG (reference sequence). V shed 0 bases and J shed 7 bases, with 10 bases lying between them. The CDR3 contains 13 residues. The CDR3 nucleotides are TGTGCCTGGAGTGTGGCGTTGGGGAATGAGCAGTTCTTC. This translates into CAWSVALGNEQFF.

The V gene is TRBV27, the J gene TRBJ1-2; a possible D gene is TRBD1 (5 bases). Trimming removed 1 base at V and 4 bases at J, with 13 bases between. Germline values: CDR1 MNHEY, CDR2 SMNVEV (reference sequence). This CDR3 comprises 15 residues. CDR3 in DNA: TGTGCCAGCAGTTTATACGCCGCGGGGACCTATGGCTACACCTTC. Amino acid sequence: CASSLYAAGTYGYTF.

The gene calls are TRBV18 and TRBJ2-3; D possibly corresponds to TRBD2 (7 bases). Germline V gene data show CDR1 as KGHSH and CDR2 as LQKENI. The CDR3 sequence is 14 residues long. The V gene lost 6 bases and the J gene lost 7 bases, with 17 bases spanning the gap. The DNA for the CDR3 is TGTGCCAGCTCTCCTCCCGGGGGGCCGTATACGCAGTATTTT. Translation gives CASSPPGGPYTQYF.

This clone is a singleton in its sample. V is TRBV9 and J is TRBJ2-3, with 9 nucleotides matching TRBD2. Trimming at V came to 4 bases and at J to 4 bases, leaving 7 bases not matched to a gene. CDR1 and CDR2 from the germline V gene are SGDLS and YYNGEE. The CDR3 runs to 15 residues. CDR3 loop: CASSFEGGRADTQYF. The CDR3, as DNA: TGTGCCAGCAGCTTCGAGGGCGGGAGGGCAGATACGCAGTATTTT.

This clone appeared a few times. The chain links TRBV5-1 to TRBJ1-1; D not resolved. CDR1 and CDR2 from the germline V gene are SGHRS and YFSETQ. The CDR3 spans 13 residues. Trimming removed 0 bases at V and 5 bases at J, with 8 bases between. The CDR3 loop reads CASSLDAGTEAFF. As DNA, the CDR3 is TGCGCCAGCAGCTTGGATGCGGGGACTGAAGCTTTCTTT.

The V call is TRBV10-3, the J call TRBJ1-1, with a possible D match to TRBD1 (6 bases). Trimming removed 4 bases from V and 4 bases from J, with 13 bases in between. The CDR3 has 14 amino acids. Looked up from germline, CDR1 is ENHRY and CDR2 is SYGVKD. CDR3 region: CAISARGASTEAFF. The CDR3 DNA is TGTGCCATCAGTGCGAGGGGGGCAAGCACTGAAGCTTTCTTT.

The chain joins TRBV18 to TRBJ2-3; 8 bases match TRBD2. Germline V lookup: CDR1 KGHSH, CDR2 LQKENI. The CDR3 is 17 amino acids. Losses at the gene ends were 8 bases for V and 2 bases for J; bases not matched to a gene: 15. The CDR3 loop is CASRPGGSSGYTDTQYF. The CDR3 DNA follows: TGTGCCAGCCGCCCCGGGGGTTCTAGCGGGTACACAGATACGCAGTATTTT.

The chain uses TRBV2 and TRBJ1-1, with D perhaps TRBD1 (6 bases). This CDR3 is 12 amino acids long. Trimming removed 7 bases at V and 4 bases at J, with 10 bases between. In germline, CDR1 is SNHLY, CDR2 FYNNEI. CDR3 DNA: TGTGCCAGCACGGGGGCTGGCACTGAAGCTTTCTTT. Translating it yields CASTGAGTEAFF.

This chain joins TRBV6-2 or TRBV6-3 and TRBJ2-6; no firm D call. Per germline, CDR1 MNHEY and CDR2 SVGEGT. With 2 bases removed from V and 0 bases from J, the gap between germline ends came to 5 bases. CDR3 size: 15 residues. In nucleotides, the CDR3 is TGTGCCAGCAGTTACGGGCACTCTGGGGCCAACGTCCTGACTTTC. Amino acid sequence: CASSYGHSGANVLTF.

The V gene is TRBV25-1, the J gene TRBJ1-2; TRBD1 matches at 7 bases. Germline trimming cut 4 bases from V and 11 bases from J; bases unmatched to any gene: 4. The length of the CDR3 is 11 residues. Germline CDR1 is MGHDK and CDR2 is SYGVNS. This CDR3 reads CASSGTGSYTF. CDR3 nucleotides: TGTGCCAGCAGTGGGACAGGTTCTTACACCTTC.

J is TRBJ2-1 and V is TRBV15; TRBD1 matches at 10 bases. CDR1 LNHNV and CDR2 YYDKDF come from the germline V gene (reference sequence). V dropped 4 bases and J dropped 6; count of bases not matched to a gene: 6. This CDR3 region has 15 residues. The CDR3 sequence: CATSTPRTGGNEQFF. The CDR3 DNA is TGTGCCACCAGCACCCCTAGGACAGGGGGCAATGAGCAGTTCTTC.